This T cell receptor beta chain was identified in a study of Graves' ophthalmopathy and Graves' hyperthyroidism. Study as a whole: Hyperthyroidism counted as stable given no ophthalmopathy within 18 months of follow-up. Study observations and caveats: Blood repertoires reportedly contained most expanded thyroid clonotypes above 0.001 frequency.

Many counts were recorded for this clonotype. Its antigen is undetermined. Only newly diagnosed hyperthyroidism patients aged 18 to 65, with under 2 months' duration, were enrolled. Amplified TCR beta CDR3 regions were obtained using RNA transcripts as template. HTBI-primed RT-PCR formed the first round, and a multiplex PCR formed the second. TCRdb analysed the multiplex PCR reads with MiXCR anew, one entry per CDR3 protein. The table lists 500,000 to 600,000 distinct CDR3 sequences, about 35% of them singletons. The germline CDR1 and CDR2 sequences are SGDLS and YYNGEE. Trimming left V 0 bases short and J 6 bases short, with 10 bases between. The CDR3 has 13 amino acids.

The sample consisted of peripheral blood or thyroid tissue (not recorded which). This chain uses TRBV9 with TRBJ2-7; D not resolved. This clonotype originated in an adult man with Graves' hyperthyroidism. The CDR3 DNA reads TGTGCCAGCAGCGTAGGGCAGATGAGCGAGCAGTACTTC. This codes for CASSVGQMSEQYF.